These 27 T cell receptor beta chains were sequenced from one sample in a study of cytomegalovirus exposure and HLA in healthy donors. It was with 60 Vbeta and 13 Jbeta primers that the PCR ran. This table comes from immunoSEQ multiplex PCR, and its TCRdb copy is limited to in-frame clones, with some not included. This table holds about 120,000 clones, around 73% found once. The sample consisted of PBMCs. The source of these receptors is a middle-aged woman in good health and CMV-seropositive.

This chain uses TRBV6-5 with TRBJ1-6; 11 bases match TRBD1. CDR1 is MNHEY and CDR2 is SVGAGI in the germline V gene. The V segment lost 6 bases and the J segment 9 bases; nucleotides outside the gene matches: 4. The CDR3 spans 14 residues. Written as DNA, the CDR3 is TGTGCCAGCAGCCCGGACAGGGGGCCTTCACCCCTCCACTTT. Its translation is CASSPDRGPSPLHF.

The rearrangement uses TRBV7-8 and TRBJ2-5; no definite D call. Germline V CDR1 and CDR2: SGHVS, FQNEAQ. The CDR3 covers 13 residues. The V gene lost 2 bases and the J gene lost 2 bases, with 6 bases spanning the gap. The CDR3 DNA follows: TGTGCCAGCAGCTTAAAACTACAAGAGACCCAGTACTTC. This gives the protein CASSLKLQETQYF.

The chain uses TRBV7-2 and TRBJ2-3; 10 positions match TRBD2. This CDR3 has 13 amino acids. Trimming took 4 bases from V and 11 from J; bases not matched to a gene: 6. CDR1 is SGHTA and CDR2 is FQGNSA in the germline V gene. CDR3 sequence: CASSSEGLAMQYF. The CDR3 coding sequence is TGTGCCAGCAGCTCGGAGGGACTAGCGATGCAGTATTTT.

This clone showed up just a few times. The chain links TRBV9 to TRBJ2-5; D gene uncertain. The CDR3 runs to 15 residues. V was trimmed by 0 bases and J by 4 bases, leaving 13 bases between them. Germline V CDR1 and CDR2: SGDLS, YYNGEE. CDR3 bases: TGTGCCAGCAGCGTAGCTGGAGAATTGGGAGAGACCCAGTACTTC. It is translated as CASSVAGELGETQYF.

This chain links TRBV18 with TRBJ2-7; weak D call: TRBD2 (6 bases). Between the trimmed V and J ends, which lost 6 bases and 0 bases, there was a span of 15 bases. This CDR3 is 15 amino acids long. The germline gives CDR1 KGHSH, CDR2 LQKENI. DNA of the CDR3: TGTGCCAGCTCGCCTCTCTCCGGGGGCTCCTACGAGCAGTACTTC. This gives the protein CASSPLSGGSYEQYF.

This clone was counted only a few times. The gene calls are TRBV7-2 and TRBJ1-4; 8 bases map to TRBD1. CDR3 length equals 15 residues. Trimming at V came to 7 bases and at J to 3 bases, leaving 7 bases not matched to a gene. CDR1 is SGHTA, CDR2 FQGNSA, per germline. The CDR3: CASNRGGGPNEKLFF. CDR3 nucleotide sequence: TGTGCCAGCAACAGGGGGGGAGGGCCTAATGAAAAACTGTTTTTT.

The V call is TRBV29-1, the J call TRBJ2-3; 7 nucleotides line up with TRBD1. Per the germline V gene, CDR1 is SQVTM and CDR2 is ANQGSEA. The CDR3 sequence is 12 residues long. V lost 6 bases to trimming and J lost 4 bases; unmatched junction nucleotides: 4. The CDR3 bases are TGCAGCGTCCGGGACAGCCCAGATACGCAGTATTTT. Residues: CSVRDSPDTQYF.

This clone was observed a single time. V usage is TRBV7-2 and J usage is TRBJ2-5; TRBD2 is a possible D gene (6 bases). Germline CDR1 SGHTA, CDR2 FQGNSA. The ends were cut back, 0 bases at V and 1 base at J, with 6 bases in the middle. This CDR3 comprises 14 residues. The DNA for the CDR3 is TGTGCCAGCAGCTTAGCTAGCGGCCAAGAGACCCAGTACTTC. Amino acids: CASSLASGQETQYF.

This clone was counted only a few times. The chain joins TRBV5-1 to TRBJ2-3; 10 bases fit TRBD1. Germline assignment: CDR1 SGHRS and CDR2 YFSETQ. The CDR3 has 16 residues. J lost 4 bases, V lost 3 bases, and 8 bases had no gene match. CDR3 loop: CASSWMRDRGADTQYF. CDR3 DNA sequence: TGCGCCAGCAGCTGGATGCGGGACAGGGGTGCAGATACGCAGTATTTT.

The chain recombines TRBV4-3 with TRBJ2-1, with 7 nucleotides matching TRBD1. The ends lost 2 bases at V and 5 bases at J; junction bases unmatched: 6. This CDR3 comprises 15 residues. The germline CDR1 and CDR2 sequences are LGHNA and YSLEER. The CDR3 region has the DNA TGCGCCAGCAGCCAAATTGAGGGGACAGACAATGAGCAGTTCTTC. Translated: CASSQIEGTDNEQFF.

As concerns this clone: A much larger clone is a single base away; this may be a read error. The chain is built from TRBV7-2 and TRBJ1-1; TRBD1 agrees at 10 bases. This CDR3 comprises 13 residues. Germline V gives CDR1 SGHTA, CDR2 FQGNSA. V lost 5 bases to trimming and J lost 3 bases; unmatched junction nucleotides: 0. The CDR3: CASSGTGDTEAFF. The CDR3 bases are TGTGCCAGCAGCGGGACAGGGGACACTGAAGCTTTCTTT.

V usage is TRBV11-1 and J usage is TRBJ2-7, with D perhaps matching TRBD1 (6 bases). Deletions cut 2 bases from V and 4 bases from J, with 12 bases between. This CDR3 spans 14 amino acids. Germline V gene sequence: CDR1 SGHAT, CDR2 FQDESV (reference sequence). CDR3 in DNA: TGTGCCAGCAGCTTATGGGGGACAATGTACGAGCAGTACTTC. The encoded protein is CASSLWGTMYEQYF.

This clone has more than one count but fewer than ten. This chain connects TRBV4-3 to TRBJ1-5; D is uncertain. In germline, CDR1 is LGHNA, CDR2 YSLEER. V lost 0 bases and J 5 bases, leaving 11 bases between the germline ends. The CDR3 is made up of 15 amino acids. The CDR3 bases are TGCGCCAGCAGCCAAGATCGACGAGGCGATCAGCCCCAGCATTTT. It translates to CASSQDRRGDQPQHF.

J is TRBJ1-6 and V is TRBV4-3; no firm D call. V was clipped by 0 bases and J by 5 bases, with 11 bases between them. The CDR3 loop spans 16 amino acids. CDR1 and CDR2 from the germline V gene are LGHNA and YSLEER. The CDR3 DNA sequence: TGCGCCAGCAGCCAAGATGGTCAGGCAAATAATTCACCCCTCCACTTT. It specifies CASSQDGQANNSPLHF.

This chain joins TRBV5-4 and TRBJ1-4; no reliable D call. With 0 bases removed from V and 0 bases from J, the gap between germline ends came to 6 bases. Germline V gene lookup returns CDR1 SGHNT and CDR2 YYREEE (reference sequence). This CDR3 region has 15 residues. DNA for the CDR3: TGTGCCAGCAGCTTGGACAGAACAACTAATGAAAAACTGTTTTTT. Protein sequence: CASSLDRTTNEKLFF.

The CDR3 protein is CASRRQGIPGNTIYF. Here the CDR3 DNA reads TGTGCCAGCAGGCGGCAGGGGATACCTGGAAACACCATATATTTT. The chain uses TRBV2 and TRBJ1-3; tentatively, D is TRBD1 (6 bases). CDR3 length equals 15 residues. Germline V CDR1 and CDR2: SNHLY, FYNNEI. V was shortened by 6 bases and J by 2 bases, with 14 bases between the two germline ends.

This clone was recorded a few times. The chain recombines TRBV5-1 with TRBJ2-3; 11 nucleotides agree with TRBD2. CDR1 is SGHRS and CDR2 is YFSETQ in the germline V gene. CDR3 length: 14 residues. With 7 bases clipped from V and 3 bases from J, the junction kept 4 bases outside the gene matches. CDR3 coding DNA: TGCGCCAGCCGCCGACTAGCGGGGACAGATACGCAGTATTTT. This translates into CASRRLAGTDTQYF.

CDR3 in DNA: TGTGCCAGCAGTTTGGGACTAGCGGGTGCCAACACCGGGGAGCTGTTTTTT. Its protein product is CASSLGLAGANTGELFF. The chain joins TRBV28 to TRBJ2-2; 12 positions agree with TRBD2. The CDR3 contains 17 residues. Per the germline V gene, CDR1 is MDHEN and CDR2 is SYDVKM. Germline trimming cut 3 bases from V and 2 bases from J; bases unmatched to any gene: 4.

As for this clone: This may come from a read error, since a much larger clone is one base off. J is TRBJ1-2 and V is TRBV7-9; a possible D gene is TRBD1 (5 bases). The V gene lost 6 bases and the J gene lost 2 bases, with 10 bases spanning the gap. Germline V CDR1 and CDR2: SEHNR, FQNEAQ (reference sequence). The CDR3 has 13 residues. The CDR3 is CASSGGGNYGYTF. CDR3 sequence (DNA): TGTGCCAGCAGTGGGGGAGGAAACTATGGCTACACCTTC.

This clone has a handful of counts. This sequence joins TRBV9 and TRBJ1-4; D might be TRBD1 (6 bases). CDR1 is SGDLS and CDR2 is YYNGEE in the germline V gene. CDR3 length: 14 amino acids. V was cut by 3 bases and J by 4 bases, with 10 bases left in between. The CDR3 here is CASSAGVGNEKLFF. CDR3 nucleotide sequence: TGTGCCAGCAGCGCAGGGGTGGGTAATGAAAAACTGTTTTTT.

The chain recombines TRBV2 with TRBJ1-6, with a possible D match to TRBD1 (6 bases). V shed 8 bases and J shed 6 bases, with 11 bases lying between them. The CDR3 sequence is 13 residues long. Germline V gene data show CDR1 as SNHLY and CDR2 as FYNNEI. CDR3 coding DNA: TGTGCCAGCCGGACAGAGTTTAATTCACCCCTCCACTTT. Translating gives CASRTEFNSPLHF.

This clone appeared a single time. V is TRBV7-2 and J is TRBJ2-5; 12 nucleotides match TRBD2. The V gene's germline CDR1 is SGHTA and CDR2 FQGNSA. The V segment lost 5 bases and the J segment 0 bases; nucleotides outside the gene matches: 4. The CDR3 is 16 amino acids. The CDR3 nucleotides are TGTGCCAGCAGCCTCACTAGCGGGGGGTACCAAGAGACCCAGTACTTC. It is translated as CASSLTSGGYQETQYF.

The chain couples TRBV6-5 to TRBJ2-7, with no clear D. Germline loops: CDR1 MNHEY, CDR2 SVGAGI. This CDR3 has 11 residues. Trimming pared 5 bases from V and 3 bases from J, leaving 5 bases between. The CDR3 spells CASSHSYEQYF. The CDR3 DNA follows: TGTGCCAGCAGTCACAGCTACGAGCAGTACTTC.

CDR3 residues: CASSLGFTYGYTF. The CDR3 nucleotides are TGTGCCAGTAGCCTCGGGTTCACCTATGGCTACACCTTC. This chain connects TRBV19 to TRBJ1-2; D unresolved. Per the germline V gene, CDR1 is LNHDA and CDR2 is SQIVND (reference sequence). Trimming cost V 6 bases and J 4 bases, with 12 bases left between them. The CDR3 contains 13 residues.

This clone appeared a single time. The chain employs TRBV5-1 and TRBJ1-1; D is possibly TRBD1 (5 bases). The ends were cut back, 2 bases at V and 4 bases at J, with 9 bases in the middle. Germline CDR1 is SGHRS and CDR2 is YFSETQ. This CDR3 contains 13 residues. This CDR3 reads CASSFRVGTEAFF. The CDR3 coding sequence is TGCGCCAGCAGCTTCAGGGTAGGCACTGAAGCTTTCTTT.

This clone was counted once. The V call is TRBV6-5, the J call TRBJ2-5, with a tentative D call TRBD2 (5 bases). V was trimmed by 2 bases and J by 3 bases, leaving 13 bases between them. In germline, CDR1 is MNHEY, CDR2 SVGAGI. This CDR3 comprises 15 residues. Here the CDR3 reads CASSYQQRNKETQYF. DNA for the CDR3: TGTGCCAGCAGTTACCAACAGCGGAACAAAGAGACCCAGTACTTC.

The V call is TRBV10-3, the J call TRBJ1-4; D is undetermined. There are 17 residues in the CDR3. In germline, CDR1 is ENHRY, CDR2 SYGVKD. V dropped 2 bases and J dropped 2 bases, with 15 bases sitting between them. The CDR3 sequence is CAISEDWLERTNEKLFF. The DNA of the CDR3 is TGTGCCATCAGTGAGGATTGGTTGGAGAGGACTAATGAAAAACTGTTTTTT.